This T cell receptor beta chain was retrieved from a study of T cells in localized non-small cell lung cancer. General study results and limits: A median about 50 of the top 100 tumor clones appeared in adjacent lung. Peak T cell clonality was found in uninvolved adjacent lung, exceeding tumor.

This CDR3 spans 14 amino acids. Trimming shortened V by 10 bases and J by 0 bases, and 12 bases separated the two germline ends. Germline values: CDR1 MDHEN, CDR2 SYDVKM. Points on this clone: What it binds is unknown.

This table comes from immunoSEQ multiplex PCR, and its TCRdb copy is limited to in-frame clones, with some not included. The data show 15,000 to 19,000 clones, more than 75% seen once. This chain links TRBV28 with TRBJ1-4; possibly TRBD1 for D (5 bases). Sequenced material: peripheral blood mononuclear cells, taken before any cancer treatment. The receptor's source is a male donor aged 60 or over with stage II lung adenocarcinoma. CDR3: CATTGGATNEKLFF. The CDR3, as DNA: TGTGCCACTACGGGGGGAGCAACTAATGAAAAACTGTTTTTT.